This T cell receptor beta chain was recovered during a study of CD8+CD57+ T cells in acquired aplastic anemia. Study at large: Roughly 3.2 ug was the average amount of DNA from sorted CD4+ and CD8+ cells.

With regard to this clonotype: What it binds is unknown.

Study-wide findings and caveats: Patients versus controls showed no significant CD8+ Simpson's diversity difference.

TCR beta VDJ and CDR3 profiling used genomic DNA as template. Using its own MiXCR run on the reads, TCRdb lists one record per CDR3 protein. The sample contains some 160,000 distinct CDR3 sequences, less than 50% of which appear only once. With 4 bases clipped from V and 2 bases from J, the junction kept 5 bases outside the gene matches. Per the germline V gene, CDR1 is SNHLY and CDR2 is FYNNEI. There are 15 residues in the CDR3. Sequenced patients had shown CD8+CD57+ cell expansion by flow cytometry. The sequencing sample was made of sorted CD4+, CD8+, or CD8+CD57+ T cells (not recorded which) from PBMCs. The V gene is TRBV2, the J gene TRBJ2-7; TRBD2 agrees at 10 bases. The receptor comes from a human donor with aplastic anemia. The CDR3 nucleotides read TGTGCCAGCAGTGGATCGAGCGGGGGGGCCTACGAGCAGTACTTC. Amino acid sequence: CASSGSSGGAYEQYF.